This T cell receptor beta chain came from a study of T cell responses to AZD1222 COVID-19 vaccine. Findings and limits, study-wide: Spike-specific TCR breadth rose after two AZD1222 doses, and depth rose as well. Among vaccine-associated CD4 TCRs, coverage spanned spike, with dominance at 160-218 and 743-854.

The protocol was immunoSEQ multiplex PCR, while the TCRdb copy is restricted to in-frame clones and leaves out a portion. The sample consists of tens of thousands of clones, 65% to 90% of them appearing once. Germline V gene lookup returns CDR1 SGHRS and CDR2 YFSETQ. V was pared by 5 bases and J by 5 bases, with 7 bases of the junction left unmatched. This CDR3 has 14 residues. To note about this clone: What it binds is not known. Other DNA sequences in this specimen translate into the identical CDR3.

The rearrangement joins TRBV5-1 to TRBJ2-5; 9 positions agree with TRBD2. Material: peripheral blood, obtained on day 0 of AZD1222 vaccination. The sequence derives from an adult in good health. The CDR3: CASRRGLAGETQYF. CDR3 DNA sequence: TGCGCCAGCAGGCGGGGACTAGCCGGCGAGACCCAGTACTTC.